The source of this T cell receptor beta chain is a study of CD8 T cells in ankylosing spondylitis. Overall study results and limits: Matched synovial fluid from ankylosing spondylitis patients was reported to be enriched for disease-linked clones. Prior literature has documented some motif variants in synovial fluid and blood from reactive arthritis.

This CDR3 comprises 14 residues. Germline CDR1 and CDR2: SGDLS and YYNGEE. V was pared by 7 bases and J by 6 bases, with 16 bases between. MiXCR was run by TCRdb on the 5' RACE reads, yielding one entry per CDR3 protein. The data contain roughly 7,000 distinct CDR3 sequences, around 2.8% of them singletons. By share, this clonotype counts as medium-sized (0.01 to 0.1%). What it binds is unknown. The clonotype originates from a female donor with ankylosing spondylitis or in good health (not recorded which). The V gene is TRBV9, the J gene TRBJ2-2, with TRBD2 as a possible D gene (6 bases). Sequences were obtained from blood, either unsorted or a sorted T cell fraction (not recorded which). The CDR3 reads CASRGKANPGELFF. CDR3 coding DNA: TGTGCCAGCCGGGGGAAGGCCAACCCCGGGGAGCTGTTTTTT.